The clone carrying this T cell receptor (beta chain) was seen repeatedly, ten times or more. The antigen remains unidentified. This sample was included in a study of CD8 T cells in ankylosing spondylitis. TCRdb recomputed calls from the 5' RACE reads with MiXCR, one row per CDR3 protein. The sample lists about 440,000 distinct CDR3 sequences, approximately 17% occurring once. Findings and caveats of the study: Some motif variants were previously reported in reactive arthritis synovial fluid and blood. In ankylosing spondylitis blood, a motif of roughly eight highly homologous TCR beta variants appeared characteristic.

V was clipped by 4 bases and J by 0 bases; unmatched bases: 5. The length of the CDR3 is 17 residues. This sequence originates from a male donor with ankylosing spondylitis. Sequences were obtained from blood, either unsorted or a sorted T cell fraction (not recorded which). This chain uses TRBV12-3 or TRBV12-4 with TRBJ2-6; TRBD1 aligns across 8 bases. The CDR3 sequence: CASSWNRGSSGANVLTF. DNA of the CDR3: TGTGCCAGCAGTTGGAACAGGGGGAGCTCTGGGGCCAACGTCCTGACTTTC.